This T cell receptor beta chain was captured in a study of T cells after yellow fever vaccination. General study findings and limits: Boosting was followed by the reappearance of most primary-vaccination clones (under 97% CD4, 85% to 90% CD8). The study found a weaker secondary response that peaked faster, day 5 versus 15. Clonotype sharing between CD4 and CD8 compartments was small.

This clonotype was seen a few times. Its antigen is undetermined. This CDR3 is built from 13 residues. Germline lookup yields CDR1 SGHRS and CDR2 YFSETQ. V was clipped by 1 base and J by 5 bases, with 9 bases between them. TCR cDNA was made by 5'RACE template switching, adding a universal primer site and UMIs. TCRdb passed the 5' RACE reads through MiXCR, listing each CDR3 protein once. Of 300,000 or so distinct CDR3 sequences listed, 10% to 15% are singletons. The J gene is TRBJ1-1, the V gene TRBV5-1; D unresolved. This TCR came from a man in his thirties or forties who received the YFV17D yellow fever vaccine. Sequencing was performed on CD4+ T cells sorted from PBMCs, taken 45 days after the yellow fever booster vaccination. The CDR3 sequence is CASSLNWGTEAFF. For the CDR3, the DNA is TGCGCCAGCAGCTTGAACTGGGGTACTGAAGCTTTCTTT.